This TCR beta chain was recorded in a study of T cells in Graves' hyperthyroidism and ophthalmopathy. A few counts support this clonotype. With 5 bases clipped from V and 2 bases from J, the junction kept 6 bases outside the gene matches. Germline CDR1 is SGHRS and CDR2 is YFSETQ. The CDR3 has 15 residues. From RNA transcripts, TCR beta CDR3 regions were amplified. First-round RT-PCR targeting the TCR CDR3 was performed with the HTBI primer set. TCRdb ran MiXCR on the multiplex PCR reads and lists one entry per CDR3 protein. The data show some 560,000 distinct CDR3 sequences, with approximately 14% seen just once and around 6.6% held by the top ten.

This rearrangement joins TRBV5-1 to TRBJ2-1; 8 nucleotides agree with TRBD2. The clonotype originates from a woman aged 25 to 39 with Graves' hyperthyroidism. Sequencing was carried out using blood. CDR3: CASRPAGATYNEQFF. Here the CDR3 DNA reads TGCGCCAGCAGGCCAGCGGGAGCCACCTACAATGAGCAGTTCTTC.